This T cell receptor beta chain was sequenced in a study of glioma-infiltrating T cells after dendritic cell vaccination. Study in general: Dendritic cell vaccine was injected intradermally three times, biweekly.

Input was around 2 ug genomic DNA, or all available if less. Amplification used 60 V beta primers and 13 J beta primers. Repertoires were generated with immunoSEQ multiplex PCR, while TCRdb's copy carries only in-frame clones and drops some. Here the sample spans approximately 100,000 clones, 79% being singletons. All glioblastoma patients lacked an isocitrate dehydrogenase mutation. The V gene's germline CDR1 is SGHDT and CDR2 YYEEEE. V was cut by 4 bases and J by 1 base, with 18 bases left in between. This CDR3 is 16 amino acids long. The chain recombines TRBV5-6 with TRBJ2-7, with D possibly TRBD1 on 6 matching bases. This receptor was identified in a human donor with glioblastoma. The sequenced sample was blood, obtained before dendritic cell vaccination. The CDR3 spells CASSRIPGTKSYEQYF. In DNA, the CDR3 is TGTGCCAGCAGCAGGATTCCCGGGACAAAGTCCTACGAGCAGTACTTC.